The sequence of this T cell receptor beta chain was determined in a study of cytomegalovirus exposure and HLA in healthy donors. The PCR was carried out with 60 Vbeta primers and 13 Jbeta primers. Assay used: immunoSEQ multiplex PCR; TCRdb lists only in-frame clones, some missing. Seen here are fewer than 200,000 clones, roughly 80% observed once, and the top ten hold about 7.7%. The length of the CDR3 is 16 residues. The V end was cut by 0 bases, the J end by 0 bases, with 12 bases between. The germline V gene encodes CDR1 SGHRS and CDR2 YFSETQ. This receptor was identified in a woman in her 30s in good health and CMV-seropositive. The gene calls are TRBV5-1 and TRBJ1-1; the D gene is possibly TRBD1 (5 bases). The sequencing input was PBMCs. CDR3 nucleotides: TGCGCCAGCAGCTTGGGGGGAGGGGACTTGAACACTGAAGCTTTCTTT. Its translation: CASSLGGGDLNTEAFF.